The clone carrying this T cell receptor (beta chain) has more than one count but fewer than ten. These data are taken from a study of regulatory T cells in long-lasting Graves disease. Time point denoted: newly diagnosed GD, antithyroid drugs for less than 3 months. PBMC RNA was the source of the TCR library. Collection of peripheral blood (nine milliliters) was done using EDTA tubes. Both iRepertoire HTBI primers and Arm-PCR of CDR3 regions were used to build the TCR beta libraries. MiXCR was run by TCRdb on the multiplex PCR reads, yielding one entry per CDR3 protein. The sample lists under 300,000 distinct CDR3 sequences, approximately 20% seen once, with over 20% in the top ten. V shed 0 bases and J shed 7 bases, with 11 bases lying between them. The CDR3 runs 14 residues. Germline CDR1 and CDR2: SEHNR and FQNEAQ (reference sequence).

The sequencing here drew on peripheral blood mononuclear cells (PBMCs), taken at new diagnosis, from a patient treated with antithyroid drugs. This TCR came from a female donor with Graves disease. The V gene is TRBV7-9, the J gene TRBJ2-3, with D perhaps TRBD1 (6 bases). The CDR3 sequence is CASSLAHRANTQYF. The DNA for the CDR3 is TGTGCCAGCAGCTTAGCCCACAGGGCAAATACGCAGTATTTT.